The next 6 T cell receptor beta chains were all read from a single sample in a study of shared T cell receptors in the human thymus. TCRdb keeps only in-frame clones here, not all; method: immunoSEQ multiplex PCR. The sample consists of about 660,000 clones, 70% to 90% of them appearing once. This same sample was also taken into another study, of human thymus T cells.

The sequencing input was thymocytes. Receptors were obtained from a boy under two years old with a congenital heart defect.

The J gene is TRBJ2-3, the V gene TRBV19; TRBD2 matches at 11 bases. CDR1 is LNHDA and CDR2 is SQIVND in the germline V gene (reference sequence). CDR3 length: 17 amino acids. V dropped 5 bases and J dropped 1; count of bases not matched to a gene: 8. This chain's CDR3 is CASSPSTSGAGTDTQYF. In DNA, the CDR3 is TGTGCCAGTAGTCCATCGACTAGCGGGGCCGGCACAGATACGCAGTATTTT.

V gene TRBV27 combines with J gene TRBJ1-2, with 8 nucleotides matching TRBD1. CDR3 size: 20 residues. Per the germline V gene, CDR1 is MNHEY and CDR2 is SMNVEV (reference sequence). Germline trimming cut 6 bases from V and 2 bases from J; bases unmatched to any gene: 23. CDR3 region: CASRGGDRSIPLGPNYGYTF. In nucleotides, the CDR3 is TGTGCCAGCAGGGGGGGGGACAGGTCAATACCACTTGGCCCGAACTATGGCTACACCTTC.

CDR3 in amino acids: CASNPSGGGTGELFF. CDR3 nucleotide sequence: TGTGCCAGCAACCCTAGCGGGGGGGGCACCGGGGAGCTGTTTTTT. The V call is TRBV7-3, the J call TRBJ2-2, with 12 bases matching TRBD2. Germline V gives CDR1 SGHTA, CDR2 FQGTGA. V dropped 7 bases and J dropped 4; count of bases not matched to a gene: 4. The CDR3 loop spans 15 amino acids. The full variable domain, completed using reference TRBV7-3 and TRBJ2-2, is GAGVSQTPSNKVTEKGKYVELRCDPISGHTALYWYRQSLGQGPEFLIYFQGTGAADDSGLPNDRFFAVRPEGSVSTLKIQRTERGDSAVYLCASNPSGGGTGELFFGEGSRLTVL.

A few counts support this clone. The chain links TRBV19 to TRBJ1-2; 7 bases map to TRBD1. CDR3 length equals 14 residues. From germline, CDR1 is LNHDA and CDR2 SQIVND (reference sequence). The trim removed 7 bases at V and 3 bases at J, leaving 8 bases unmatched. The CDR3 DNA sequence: TGTGCCAGTATCCCAGGGGGATCATACTATGGCTACACCTTC. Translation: CASIPGGSYYGYTF.

CDR3 DNA sequence: TGTGCCAGCAGCGTAGAAGGAGTAGGGGGACCCACAGGGGAGGCTACCGGGGAGCTGTTTTTT. Translation gives CASSVEGVGGPTGEATGELFF. The V and J genes are TRBV9 and TRBJ2-2; the D gene is possibly TRBD1 (7 bases). The germline V and J ends were trimmed by 0 bases and 5 bases, with 29 bases remaining between them. The CDR3 is 21 residues long. CDR1 and CDR2 from the germline V gene are SGDLS and YYNGEE.

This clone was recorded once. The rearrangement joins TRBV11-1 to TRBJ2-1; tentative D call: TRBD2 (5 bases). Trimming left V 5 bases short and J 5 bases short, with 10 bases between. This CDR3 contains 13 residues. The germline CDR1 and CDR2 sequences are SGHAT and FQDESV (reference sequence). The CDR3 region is CASSRTFNNEQFF. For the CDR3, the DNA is TGTGCCAGCAGCCGGACTTTTAACAATGAGCAGTTCTTC.